This TCR beta chain was recorded in a study of OX40 agonist ivuxolimab in advanced cancers. Study outcomes and limitations: Expanded clones were, on average, more numerous among CD8+ T cells than CD4+.

Sequencing used immunoSEQ multiplex PCR; TCRdb keeps in-frame clones, though not all of them. The sample yields about 27,000 clones, 65% to 80% seen once. About this clone itself: Its specificity is not known.

Specimen: CD4+ or CD8+ T cells sorted from blood, collected in a trial of the OX40 agonist ivuxolimab. This sequence originates from an adult with an advanced solid tumor such as melanoma, head and neck, liver or kidney cancer.

CDR3 sequence (DNA): TGTGCCAGCAGTGATCGGGCTAGCGGGGGGAGGGCAACCCAGTACTTC. As protein: CASSDRASGGRATQYF. The chain employs TRBV2 and TRBJ2-5; TRBD2 agrees at 11 bases. The V gene end was trimmed by 3 bases and the J gene end by 8 bases; junction bases not matched to a gene: 11. The CDR3 consists of 16 residues. Germline-derived CDR1 and CDR2 are SNHLY and FYNNEI. The full variable domain, its missing parts supplied by reference TRBV2 and TRBJ2-5, is EPEVTQTPSHQVTQMGQEVILRCVPISNHLYFYWYRQILGQKVEFLVSFYNNEISEKSEIFDDQFSVERPDGSNFTLKIRSTKLEDSAMYFCASSDRASGGRATQYFGPGTRLLVL.